This TCR beta chain was profiled in a study of blood T cell repertoires in COVID-19. The method was immunoSEQ multiplex PCR; TCRdb's version includes in-frame clones alone and lacks a portion of them. The sample has about 190,000 clones, about 77% seen once. Germline V gene lookup returns CDR1 MNHEY and CDR2 SVGEGT. This CDR3 region has 13 residues. V trimming: 4 bases; J trimming: 4 bases; junction bases outside the gene matches: 3. This clone turned up a few times. This TCR was recovered from a woman older than 75 with active or convalescent COVID-19. Sequences were obtained from peripheral blood. This rearrangement joins TRBV6-2 or TRBV6-3 to TRBJ2-7, with TRBD1 matching 8 bases. The CDR3 DNA reads as TGTGCCAGCAGTTTAGGACAGGGATACGAGCAGTACTTC. Translating it yields CASSLGQGYEQYF.